Listed here are 15 T cell receptor beta chains from one sample, sequenced in a study of shared clonotypes between healthy human individuals. CD45RO-negative cells were positively selected for CCR7, leaving out terminally differentiated effector memory CD45RA+ cells. Assay: immunoSEQ multiplex PCR; the TCRdb copy retains only in-frame clones and omits some. The profile shows hundreds of thousands of clones, approximately 95% of them singletons. Input material: naive CD8+ T cells sorted from blood. These receptors all come from a woman aged 30 to 39 in good health.

Regarding this clone: At one end the junction does not follow the germline gene, possibly because of a read error. The rearrangement links TRBV7-9 to TRBJ2-7; TRBD2 matches 10 bases. The CDR3 totals 13 residues. Germline V CDR1 and CDR2: SEHNR, FQNEAQ (reference sequence). In nucleotides, the CDR3 is TGTGCCAGCAGCCCACCGGGACTAGCGCCATCATGCTTC. This translates into CASSPPGLAPSCF.

The chain recombines TRBV5-8 with TRBJ2-7; no clear D. The CDR3 runs to 15 residues. Looked up from germline, CDR1 is SGHTS and CDR2 is YDEGEE. Trimming stripped 0 bases from V and 0 bases from J, with 10 bases between. The CDR3: CASSLGFLSSYEQYF. Here the CDR3 DNA reads TGTGCCAGCAGCTTGGGATTCCTCAGCTCCTACGAGCAGTACTTC. The full variable domain, in which reference TRBV5-8 and TRBJ2-7 provide the parts outside the CDR3, is EAGVTQSPTHLIKTRGQQATLRCSPISGHTSVYWYQQALGLGLQFLLWYDEGEERNRGNFPPRFSGRQFPNYSSELNVNALELEDSALYLCASSLGFLSSYEQYFGPGTRLTVT.

The chain recombines TRBV15 with TRBJ2-3; 7 bases are shared with TRBD1. The germline V gene has CDR1 LNHNV and CDR2 YYDKDF (reference sequence). V shed 2 bases, J shed 2 bases, and the junction held 4 bases outside the gene matches. The CDR3 loop spans 15 amino acids. CDR3 region: CATSRTGTDTDTQYF. The CDR3 DNA sequence: TGTGCCACCAGCAGAACCGGGACAGACACAGATACGCAGTATTTT.

This sequence joins TRBV19 and TRBJ1-1, with D perhaps TRBD1 (6 bases). Germline assignment: CDR1 LNHDA and CDR2 SQIVND (reference sequence). CDR3 length: 15 residues. The V end lost 4 bases, the J end lost 0 bases, and 12 bases lay between the germline ends. CDR3 in amino acids: CASSRGHLMNTEAFF. The CDR3 coding sequence is TGTGCCAGTAGTAGGGGACATCTAATGAACACTGAAGCTTTCTTT.

The chain recombines TRBV5-1 with TRBJ2-1; 8 bases are a match to TRBD2. The CDR3 extends over 13 amino acids. Germline V gene sequence: CDR1 SGHRS, CDR2 YFSETQ. V was pared by 2 bases and J by 12 bases, with 7 bases of the junction left unmatched. The CDR3 DNA is TGCGCCAGCAGCTTTACGGGAGGGAGTGGGCAGTTCTTC. It translates to CASSFTGGSGQFF.

The chain combines TRBV5-5 with TRBJ2-7; D gene unclear. The CDR3 covers 10 residues. CDR1 is SGHKS and CDR2 is YYEKEE in the germline V gene (reference sequence). V shed 4 bases and J shed 4 bases, with 3 bases lying between them. CDR3 sequence (DNA): TGTGCCAGCAGCGAGTACGAGCAGTACTTC. Translating gives CASSEYEQYF.

The J gene is TRBJ1-4, the V gene TRBV2; 7 nucleotides match TRBD1. Germline-derived CDR1 and CDR2 are SNHLY and FYNNEI. V gave up 10 bases and J gave up 8 bases; unmatched junction bases: 10. The CDR3 extends over 13 amino acids. The CDR3 region is CAIPKGAGEKLFF. CDR3 sequence (DNA): TGTGCCATCCCGAAGGGGGCAGGAGAAAAACTGTTTTTT.

The rearrangement links TRBV13 to TRBJ2-7; 10 bases fit TRBD1. V gave up 0 bases and J gave up 0 bases; unmatched junction bases: 2. There are 16 residues in the CDR3. Germline CDR1 PRHDT, CDR2 FYEKMQ (reference sequence). CDR3 DNA: TGTGCCAGCAGCTTAGGTCGGACAGGGGGCTCCTACGAGCAGTACTTC. Translating gives CASSLGRTGGSYEQYF.

This clone was seen a few times. The gene calls are TRBV27 and TRBJ1-2; 9 nucleotides match TRBD1. Per the germline V gene, CDR1 is MNHEY and CDR2 is SMNVEV (reference sequence). The CDR3 extends over 15 amino acids. Trimming removed 4 bases from V and 8 bases from J; junction bases left unmatched: 11. The CDR3 loop is CASSSPGTGYGGYTF. The CDR3, as DNA: TGTGCCAGCAGTTCCCCCGGGACAGGGTATGGCGGCTACACCTTC.

The chain carries TRBV10-3 and TRBJ2-5, with 10 positions matching TRBD1. CDR1 is ENHRY, CDR2 SYGVKD, per germline. The length of the CDR3 is 15 residues. The V segment lost 6 bases and the J segment 3 bases; nucleotides outside the gene matches: 7. The CDR3 is CAISNSGTGEETQYF. DNA of the CDR3: TGTGCCATCAGCAACTCCGGGACAGGGGAAGAGACCCAGTACTTC.

V and J are TRBV9 and TRBJ2-7, with 9 bases matching TRBD2. Germline assignment: CDR1 SGDLS and CDR2 YYNGEE. The CDR3 length is 15 residues. J gave up 3 bases and V 0 bases, and 4 bases lay outside the gene matches. CDR3 in amino acids: CASSVAGGRGYEQYF. CDR3 nucleotide sequence: TGTGCCAGCAGCGTAGCAGGCGGGAGGGGCTACGAGCAGTACTTC. Complete variable domain (other parts from reference TRBV9 and TRBJ2-7): DSGVTQTPKHLITATGQRVTLRCSPRSGDLSVYWYQQSLDQGLQFLIQYYNGEERAKGNILERFSAQQFPDLHSELNLSSLELGDSALYFCASSVAGGRGYEQYFGPGTRLTVT.

The rearrangement joins TRBV7-9 to TRBJ1-1; no definite D call. Germline V gene sequence: CDR1 SEHNR, CDR2 FQNEAQ (reference sequence). This CDR3 spans 12 amino acids. Trimming shortened V by 6 bases and J by 5 bases, and 10 bases separated the two germline ends. This CDR3 reads CASRFSGTEAFF. DNA of the CDR3: TGTGCCAGCAGGTTCAGTGGGACTGAAGCTTTCTTT.

The chain couples TRBV28 to TRBJ2-3, with 7 bases identical to TRBD2. CDR1 MDHEN and CDR2 SYDVKM come from the germline V gene. V lost 5 bases, J lost 6 bases, and 8 bases stayed unmatched. The CDR3 is 14 amino acids. CDR3 DNA sequence: TGTGCCAGCAGTCCCCCGCGGGGAGGGGATACGCAGTATTTT. It codes for CASSPPRGGDTQYF. Variable domain in full (rest from reference TRBV28 and TRBJ2-3): DVKVTQSSRYLVKRTGEKVFLECVQDMDHENMFWYRQDPGLGLRLIYFSYDVKMKEKGDIPEGYSVSREKKERFSLILESASTNQTSMYLCASSPPRGGDTQYFGPGTRLTVL.

Concerning this clone itself: A much larger clone lies one base from this, so it may be a read error. DNA of the CDR3: TGTGCCAGCAGCTCCTACTACGAGCAGTACTTC. Translated, it gives CASSSYYEQYF. The chain combines TRBV5-4 with TRBJ2-7; no clear D gene. CDR1 is SGHNT, CDR2 YYREEE, per germline (reference sequence). This CDR3 has 11 residues. Trimming left V 3 bases short and J 3 bases short, with 4 bases between.

The V and J genes are TRBV20-1 and TRBJ2-2; no reliable D call. There are 11 residues in the CDR3. The ends were cut back, 2 bases at V and 7 bases at J, with 5 bases in the middle. CDR1 is DFQATT, CDR2 SNEGSKA, per germline (reference sequence). The CDR3 nucleotides are TGCAGTGCTAGACGAGACGGGGAGCTGTTTTTT. Its translation: CSARRDGELFF.